Listed below are T cell receptor beta chains from one sample, sequenced in a study of cytomegalovirus exposure and HLA in healthy donors. Sequencing was performed with immunoSEQ multiplex PCR; in TCRdb, only in-frame clones are kept and a portion is missing. The sample records about 150,000 clones, about 75% being singletons. The sequenced material came from PBMCs. The receptors derive from a man under 40 in good health and CMV-seronegative. The conserved cysteine and the conserved F or W are not part of the CDR3 here. Fields, in order: CDR3 protein, J gene, V gene.

CDR3 protein: AISDETGFYEQY; J gene: TRBJ2-7; V gene: TRBV10-3
CDR3 protein: ASSPAVSNGNEQF; J gene: TRBJ2-1; V gene: TRBV28
CDR3 protein: ASSLGGGRALDEQF; J gene: TRBJ2-1; V gene: TRBV7-6
CDR3 protein: ASSIPPGDTIY; J gene: TRBJ1-3; V gene: TRBV19
CDR3 protein: ASSVALGGYT; J gene: TRBJ1-2; V gene: TRBV25-1
CDR3 protein: AISESNLTPLTDRVKSTQY; J gene: TRBJ2-7; V gene: TRBV10-3
CDR3 protein: AISERDRGNTGELF; J gene: TRBJ2-2; V gene: TRBV10-3
CDR3 protein: SVQGPSGRADTGELF; J gene: TRBJ2-2; V gene: TRBV29-1
CDR3 protein: ASSLAMGPNTEAF; J gene: TRBJ1-1; V gene: TRBV7-9
CDR3 protein: ASSQGDSAEAF; J gene: TRBJ1-1; V gene: TRBV4-2
CDR3 protein: ASSFGVSETQY; J gene: TRBJ2-5; V gene: TRBV5-1
CDR3 protein: ASSLMGHSSGNTIY; J gene: TRBJ1-3; V gene: TRBV7-2
CDR3 protein: ASSLAAGPGAYEQY; J gene: TRBJ2-7; V gene: TRBV5-1
CDR3 protein: ASSLRQGEAETQY; J gene: TRBJ2-5; V gene: TRBV7-7
CDR3 protein: ASSYLGREDGYT; J gene: TRBJ1-2; V gene: TRBV6-6
CDR3 protein: ASSETVRRYEQY; J gene: TRBJ2-7; V gene: TRBV2
CDR3 protein: ASSLGGGNSIQSYEQY; J gene: TRBJ2-7; V gene: TRBV7-9
CDR3 protein: ASGQGMVSEAF; J gene: TRBJ1-1; V gene: TRBV27
CDR3 protein: ASSQSSYEQY; J gene: -; V gene: TRBV5-6
CDR3 protein: ASSLPGQGANTEAF; J gene: TRBJ1-1; V gene: TRBV5-6
CDR3 protein: ASSEQVLSDYT; J gene: TRBJ1-2; V gene: TRBV10-2
CDR3 protein: ASSVGLANQPQH; J gene: TRBJ1-5; V gene: TRBV2
CDR3 protein: ASSSPGTGVSGYT; J gene: TRBJ1-2; V gene: TRBV7-2
CDR3 protein: ATSDSGTAFSWISGANGLT; J gene: TRBJ2-6; V gene: TRBV19
CDR3 protein: ASTPVGLANNEQF; J gene: TRBJ2-1; V gene: TRBV6-6
CDR3 protein: ARGHLNTEAF; J gene: TRBJ1-1; V gene: TRBV10-1
CDR3 protein: ASSPLGSSGGTQETQY; J gene: TRBJ2-5; V gene: TRBV18
CDR3 protein: ASKGGNQPQH; J gene: TRBJ1-5; V gene: TRBV28
CDR3 protein: ASGFRGPGKESGNTIY; J gene: TRBJ1-3; V gene: TRBV27
CDR3 protein: ASSGRGRGYT; J gene: TRBJ1-2; V gene: TRBV2
CDR3 protein: ASSLAGNSYNEQF; J gene: TRBJ2-1; V gene: TRBV7-3